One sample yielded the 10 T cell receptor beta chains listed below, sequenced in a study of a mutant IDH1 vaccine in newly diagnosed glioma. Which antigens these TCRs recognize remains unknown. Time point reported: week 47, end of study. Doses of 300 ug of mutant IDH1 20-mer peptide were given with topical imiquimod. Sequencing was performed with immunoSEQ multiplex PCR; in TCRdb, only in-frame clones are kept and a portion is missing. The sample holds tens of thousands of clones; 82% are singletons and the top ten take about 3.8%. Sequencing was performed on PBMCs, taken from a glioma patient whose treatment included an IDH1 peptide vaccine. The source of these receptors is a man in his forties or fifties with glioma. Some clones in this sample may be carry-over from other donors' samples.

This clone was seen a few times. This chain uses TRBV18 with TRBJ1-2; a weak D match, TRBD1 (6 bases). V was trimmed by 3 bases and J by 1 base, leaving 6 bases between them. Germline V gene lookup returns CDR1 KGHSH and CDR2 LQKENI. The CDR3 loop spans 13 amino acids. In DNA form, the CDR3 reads TGTGCCAGCTCACCGGACAGTAACTATGGCTACACCTTC. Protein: CASSPDSNYGYTF.

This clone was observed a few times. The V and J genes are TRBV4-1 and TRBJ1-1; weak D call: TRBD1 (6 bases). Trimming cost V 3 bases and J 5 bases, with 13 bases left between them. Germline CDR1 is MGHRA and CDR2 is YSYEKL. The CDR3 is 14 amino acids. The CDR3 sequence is CASSQRTVQTEAFF. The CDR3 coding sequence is TGCGCCAGCAGCCAGCGGACAGTTCAGACTGAAGCTTTCTTT.

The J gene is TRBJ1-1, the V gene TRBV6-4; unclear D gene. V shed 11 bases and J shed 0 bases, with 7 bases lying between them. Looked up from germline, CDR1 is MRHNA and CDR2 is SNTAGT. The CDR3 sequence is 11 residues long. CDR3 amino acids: CAFAMNTEAFF. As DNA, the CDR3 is TGTGCCTTCGCGATGAACACTGAAGCTTTCTTT.

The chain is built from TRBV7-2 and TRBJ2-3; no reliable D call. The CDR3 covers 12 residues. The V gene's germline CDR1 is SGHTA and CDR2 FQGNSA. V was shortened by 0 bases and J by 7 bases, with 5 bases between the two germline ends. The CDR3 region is CASSLAGNTQYF. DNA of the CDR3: TGTGCCAGCAGCTTAGCGGGGAATACGCAGTATTTT. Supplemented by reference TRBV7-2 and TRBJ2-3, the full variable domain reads GAGVSQSPSNKVTEKGKDVELRCDPISGHTALYWYRQSLGQGLEFLIYFQGNSAPDKSGLPSDRFSAERTGGSVSTLTIQRTQQEDSAVYLCASSLAGNTQYFGPGTRLTVL.

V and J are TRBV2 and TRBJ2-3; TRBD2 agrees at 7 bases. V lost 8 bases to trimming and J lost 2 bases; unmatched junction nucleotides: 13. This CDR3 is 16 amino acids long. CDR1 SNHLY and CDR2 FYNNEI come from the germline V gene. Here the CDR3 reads CASAPTGTTFTDTQYF. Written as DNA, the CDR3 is TGTGCCAGCGCACCAACCGGGACTACCTTCACAGATACGCAGTATTTT.

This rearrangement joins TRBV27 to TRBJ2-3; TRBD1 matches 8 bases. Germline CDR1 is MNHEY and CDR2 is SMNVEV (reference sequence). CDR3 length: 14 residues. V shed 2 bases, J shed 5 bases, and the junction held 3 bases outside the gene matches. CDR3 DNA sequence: TGTGCCAGCAGTTTACAGGGGGCGCAAGATACGCAGTATTTT. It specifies CASSLQGAQDTQYF.

The CDR3 nucleotides are TGCGCCAGCGGAACGGGACAGGGGCTAAATGGCTACACCTTC. Protein: CASGTGQGLNGYTF. The V gene is TRBV5-1, the J gene TRBJ1-2; 10 bases agree with TRBD1. CDR1 and CDR2 from the germline V gene are SGHRS and YFSETQ. Trimming cost V 7 bases and J 6 bases; bases outside gene matches: 9. This CDR3 has 14 residues. Based on the CDR3 plus reference TRBV5-1 and TRBJ1-2, the full variable domain is KAGVTQTPRYLIKTRGQQVTLSCSPISGHRSVSWYQQTPGQGLQFLFEYFSETQRNKGNFPGRFSGRQFSNSRSEMNVSTLELGDSALYLCASGTGQGLNGYTFGSGTRLTVV.

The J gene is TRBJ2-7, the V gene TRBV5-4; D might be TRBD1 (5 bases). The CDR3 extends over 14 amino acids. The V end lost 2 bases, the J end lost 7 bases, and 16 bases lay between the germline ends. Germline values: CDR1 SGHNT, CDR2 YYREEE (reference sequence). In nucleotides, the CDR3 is TGTGCCAGCAGCTTTTTTGTAGGGGCGCAGGAGCAGTACTTC. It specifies CASSFFVGAQEQYF.

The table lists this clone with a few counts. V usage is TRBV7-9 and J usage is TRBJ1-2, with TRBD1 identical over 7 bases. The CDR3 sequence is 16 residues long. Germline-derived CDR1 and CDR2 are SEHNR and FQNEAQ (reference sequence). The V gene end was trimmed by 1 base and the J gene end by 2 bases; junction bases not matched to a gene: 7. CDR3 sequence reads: CASSLGPTGYNYGYTF. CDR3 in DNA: TGTGCCAGCAGCTTAGGCCCGACAGGGTACAACTATGGCTACACCTTC.

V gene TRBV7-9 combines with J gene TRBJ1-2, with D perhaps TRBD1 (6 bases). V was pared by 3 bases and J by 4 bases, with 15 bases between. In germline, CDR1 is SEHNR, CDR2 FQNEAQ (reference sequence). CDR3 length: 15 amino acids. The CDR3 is CASSLGTGSRYGYTF. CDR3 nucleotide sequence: TGTGCCAGCAGCTTGGGAACAGGGAGCCGCTATGGCTACACCTTC.